Below, 25 T cell receptor beta chains from the same sample are listed, as sequenced in a study of blood T cell dynamics during melanoma immunotherapy. Measured with immunoSEQ multiplex PCR; TCRdb has only the in-frame clones, and not every one. The sample holds about 24,000 clones, around 90% seen once. Time point given: pre-treatment baseline. The sample was blood, taken from a patient treated with checkpoint blockade. These receptors were collected from a human donor with melanoma.

V usage is TRBV7-9 and J usage is TRBJ2-5, with 13 positions matching TRBD2. Germline CDR1 and CDR2: SEHNR and FQNEAQ (reference sequence). The CDR3 covers 18 residues. With V trimmed by 1 base and J by 7 bases, 12 bases remained unmatched. This CDR3 is CASSLEGLAGRGYGTQYF. The CDR3 DNA sequence: TGTGCCAGCAGCTTAGAGGGACTAGCGGGACGAGGGTACGGGACCCAGTACTTC. The full variable domain, its missing parts supplied by reference TRBV7-9 and TRBJ2-5, is DTGVSQNPRHKITKRGQNVTFRCDPISEHNRLYWYRQTLGQGPEFLTYFQNEAQLEKSRLLSDRFSAERPKGSFSTLEIQRTEQGDSAMYLCASSLEGLAGRGYGTQYFGPGTRLLVL.

This clone is a singleton in its sample. This rearrangement joins TRBV5-1 to TRBJ2-6; D is uncertain. CDR1 is SGHRS and CDR2 is YFSETQ in the germline V gene. With 4 bases removed from V and 0 bases from J, the gap between germline ends came to 17 bases. This CDR3 is built from 18 residues. In DNA, the CDR3 is TGCGCCAGCAGCCGATGGGAACAGCGATCCTCTGGGGCCAACGTCCTGACTTTC. Residues: CASSRWEQRSSGANVLTF.

This rearrangement joins TRBV4-2 to TRBJ2-2; 7 bases match TRBD2. Trimming removed 1 base from V and 4 bases from J; junction bases left unmatched: 6. The CDR3 has 16 amino acids. Germline V gene data show CDR1 as LGHNA and CDR2 as YNFKEQ. The CDR3 here is CASSQGWRESTGELFF. The CDR3 DNA follows: TGTGCCAGCAGCCAAGGGTGGCGGGAGAGCACCGGGGAGCTGTTTTTT.

V usage is TRBV2 and J usage is TRBJ2-7; D assignment may be TRBD1 or TRBD2 (6 bases each). Germline V lookup: CDR1 SNHLY, CDR2 FYNNEI. CDR3 length: 16 residues. The V gene lost 6 bases and the J gene lost 1 base, with 19 bases spanning the gap. The CDR3 coding sequence is TGTGCCAGCAGGGGGCTTTGGCAGGGGACTTCCTACGAGCAGTACTTC. Its translation: CASRGLWQGTSYEQYF. The variable domain in full, with the rest retrieved from reference TRBV2 and TRBJ2-7, is EPEVTQTPSHQVTQMGQEVILRCVPISNHLYFYWYRQILGQKVEFLVSFYNNEISEKSEIFDDQFSVERPDGSNFTLKIRSTKLEDSAMYFCASRGLWQGTSYEQYFGPGTRLTVT.

In this sample, this clone turned up a few times. V is TRBV6-6 and J is TRBJ2-1; D gene uncertain. CDR1 is MNHNY, CDR2 SVGAGI, per germline (reference sequence). This CDR3 comprises 13 residues. V lost 0 bases, J lost 7 bases, and 7 bases lay in between. The CDR3 sequence: CASSYSIGNEQFF. For the CDR3, the DNA is TGTGCCAGCAGTTACTCGATAGGGAATGAGCAGTTCTTC.

V gene TRBV4-1 combines with J gene TRBJ2-2; TRBD2 matches 9 bases. V lost 0 bases and J lost 7; bases outside the gene matches: 3. The V gene's germline CDR1 is MGHRA and CDR2 YSYEKL. The CDR3 is made up of 15 amino acids. The CDR3 is CASSQEASGIGELFF. The CDR3 nucleotides read TGCGCCAGCAGCCAAGAGGCTAGCGGGATCGGGGAGCTGTTTTTT.

The chain joins TRBV5-4 to TRBJ2-2; 12 bases match TRBD2. Germline V CDR1 and CDR2: SGHNT, YYREEE (reference sequence). The ends lost 4 bases at V and 6 bases at J; junction bases unmatched: 13. The CDR3 runs 18 residues. Here the CDR3 reads CASSPGLAGRFGSGELFF. The DNA for the CDR3 is TGTGCCAGCAGCCCCGGACTAGCGGGAAGGTTTGGATCCGGGGAGCTGTTTTTT.

The gene calls are TRBV28 and TRBJ1-4, with a weak D call TRBD1 (6 bases). This CDR3 is built from 14 residues. The ends were cut back, 9 bases at V and 2 bases at J, with 13 bases in the middle. Germline CDR1 reads MDHEN; CDR2 reads SYDVKM. CDR3 DNA: TGTGCCAGTATGGAAGGGGGGACTAATGAAAAACTGTTTTTT. Its translation is CASMEGGTNEKLFF.

The V gene is TRBV18, the J gene TRBJ2-5; D is undetermined. V shed 2 bases and J shed 5 bases, with 12 bases lying between them. CDR1 is KGHSH and CDR2 is LQKENI in the germline V gene. The CDR3 is 14 amino acids. The CDR3 coding sequence is TGTGCCAGCTCACCAATTCCCCGTGCGGAGACCCAGTACTTC. Residues: CASSPIPRAETQYF.

The CDR3 DNA follows: TGCAGCGTTGCCATCCGGGGGCGGACAATCATGAACACTGAAGCTTTCTTT. It codes for CSVAIRGRTIMNTEAFF. The rearrangement joins TRBV29-1 to TRBJ1-1, with TRBD1 as a possible D gene (6 bases). Per the germline V gene, CDR1 is SQVTM and CDR2 is ANQGSEA. Trimming shortened V by 4 bases and J by 0 bases, and 21 bases separated the two germline ends. The CDR3 loop spans 17 amino acids.

The chain couples TRBV2 to TRBJ1-3; the D gene is possibly TRBD1 (5 bases). V lost 6 bases and J lost 0, with 12 bases in between. The CDR3 has 15 amino acids. Germline loops: CDR1 SNHLY, CDR2 FYNNEI. This CDR3 is CASRQTGYSGNTIYF. The CDR3 DNA is TGTGCCAGCAGACAAACAGGCTACTCTGGAAACACCATATATTTT.

This rearrangement joins TRBV27 to TRBJ2-7; D possibly corresponds to TRBD1 (6 bases). This CDR3 is built from 14 residues. V lost 3 bases to trimming and J lost 4 bases, with 13 bases between them. Per the germline V gene, CDR1 is MNHEY and CDR2 is SMNVEV (reference sequence). This chain's CDR3 is CASSFRGREYEQYF. CDR3 DNA: TGTGCCAGCAGTTTCAGGGGTAGGGAGTACGAGCAGTACTTC.

The rearrangement uses TRBV7-9 and TRBJ2-1; 7 bases match TRBD2. The J segment lost 2 bases and the V segment lost 6 bases, leaving 16 bases of the junction unmatched. CDR3 length: 18 residues. Germline loops: CDR1 SEHNR, CDR2 FQNEAQ (reference sequence). The CDR3 coding sequence is TGTGCCAGCAGATCCTCGCGGGCTAGCGGAGGGACCTACAATGAGCAGTTCTTC. Translating it yields CASRSSRASGGTYNEQFF.

The chain employs TRBV2 and TRBJ2-5; 14 bases are shared with TRBD2. Per the germline V gene, CDR1 is SNHLY and CDR2 is FYNNEI. After removal of 5 bases from V and 4 bases from J, the junction contained 6 bases not matched to a gene. This CDR3 contains 16 residues. CDR3 DNA sequence: TGTGCCAGCAGTCGACTAGCGGGAGGGCCAAGAGAGACCCAGTACTTC. Its translation is CASSRLAGGPRETQYF.

This clone was detected only once. V usage is TRBV29-1 and J usage is TRBJ1-2; D is uncertain. The germline V gene encodes CDR1 SQVTM and CDR2 ANQGSEA. This CDR3 region has 9 residues. Trimming removed 7 bases at V and 7 bases at J, with 7 bases between. CDR3: CSASSGYTF. The CDR3 DNA reads as TGCAGCGCTAGTAGTGGCTACACCTTC.

This clone appeared once. This sequence joins TRBV27 and TRBJ2-7; 13 bases map to TRBD2. Looked up from germline, CDR1 is MNHEY and CDR2 is SMNVEV (reference sequence). The V and J ends lost 2 bases and 5 bases, in that order; junction bases with no gene match: 3. The CDR3 totals 15 residues. The CDR3 here is CASSLGTSGTHEQYF. The CDR3 nucleotides read TGTGCCAGCAGTTTAGGGACTAGCGGGACCCACGAGCAGTACTTC.

The chain employs TRBV5-4 and TRBJ2-2; TRBD2 matches 11 bases. J gave up 3 bases and V 1 base, and 2 bases lay outside the gene matches. The CDR3 runs 16 residues. Germline V gene lookup returns CDR1 SGHNT and CDR2 YYREEE (reference sequence). CDR3: CASSLSLAGDTGELFF. CDR3 nucleotides: TGTGCCAGCAGCTTGTCACTAGCGGGAGACACCGGGGAGCTGTTTTTT.

This clone showed up just once. The chain has TRBV7-9 and TRBJ2-1; D gene unclear. V lost 5 bases and J 2 bases, leaving 10 bases between the germline ends. The CDR3 is made up of 14 amino acids. Germline CDR1 is SEHNR and CDR2 is FQNEAQ (reference sequence). In DNA, the CDR3 is TGTGCCAGCAGCACGCGAGGTACCTACAATGAGCAGTTCTTC. It is translated as CASSTRGTYNEQFF. Complete variable domain (other parts from reference TRBV7-9 and TRBJ2-1): DTGVSQNPRHKITKRGQNVTFRCDPISEHNRLYWYRQTLGQGPEFLTYFQNEAQLEKSRLLSDRFSAERPKGSFSTLEIQRTEQGDSAMYLCASSTRGTYNEQFFGPGTRLTVL.

The chain employs TRBV28 and TRBJ2-3; 13 bases are shared with TRBD2. The CDR3 runs to 15 residues. Germline V gene data show CDR1 as MDHEN and CDR2 as SYDVKM. Losses at the gene ends were 6 bases for V and 4 bases for J; bases not matched to a gene: 4. CDR3 DNA sequence: TGTGCCAGCAGAGAGACTAGCGGGAGGTCAGATACGCAGTATTTT. Its translation is CASRETSGRSDTQYF.

The rearrangement uses TRBV11-3 and TRBJ2-7; possibly TRBD1 or TRBD2 for D (5 bases each). Germline V gives CDR1 SGHNT, CDR2 YENEEA. Trimming stripped 5 bases from V and 3 bases from J, with 20 bases between. The CDR3 length is 16 residues. The CDR3: CASSHPQKGRYYEQYF. Here the CDR3 DNA reads TGTGCCAGCAGCCACCCCCAGAAGGGACGATACTACGAGCAGTACTTC.

This clone was recorded once. This chain connects TRBV13 to TRBJ2-1; unclear D gene. CDR3 length: 13 residues. The germline V gene encodes CDR1 PRHDT and CDR2 FYEKMQ (reference sequence). The ends were cut back, 5 bases at V and 6 bases at J, with 11 bases in the middle. The CDR3 loop is CASSRDWINEQFF. The CDR3 DNA reads as TGTGCCAGCAGCAGAGACTGGATCAATGAGCAGTTCTTC.

The gene calls are TRBV18 and TRBJ2-1, with D possibly being TRBD2 (7 bases). The CDR3 is 15 amino acids. The ends were cut back, 4 bases at V and 9 bases at J, with 19 bases in the middle. Germline CDR1 is KGHSH and CDR2 is LQKENI. The CDR3 sequence is CASSLTGGAGSEQFF. CDR3 bases: TGTGCCAGCTCACTCACGGGGGGCGCAGGGAGTGAGCAGTTCTTC.

This rearrangement joins TRBV29-1 to TRBJ2-1; 7 nucleotides match TRBD2. V lost 4 bases and J lost 0; bases outside the gene matches: 6. Germline assignment: CDR1 SQVTM and CDR2 ANQGSEA. There are 15 residues in the CDR3. In DNA form, the CDR3 reads TGCAGCGTTGGAGGCGGGAGAGGCTCCTACAATGAGCAGTTCTTC. It codes for CSVGGGRGSYNEQFF.

The genes are TRBV11-3 and TRBJ2-1; the D gene is possibly TRBD1 (6 bases). The CDR3 runs 13 residues. V lost 6 bases to trimming and J lost 2 bases, with 8 bases between them. CDR1 SGHNT and CDR2 YENEEA come from the germline V gene. CDR3 DNA sequence: TGTGCCAGCAGTCCAGGGGCCTACAATGAGCAGTTCTTC. As protein: CASSPGAYNEQFF. Full variable domain (rest looked up from reference TRBV11-3 and TRBJ2-1): EAGVVQSPRYKIIEKKQPVAFWCNPISGHNTLYWYLQNLGQGPELLIRYENEEAVDDSQLPKDRFSAERLKGVDSTLKIQPAELGDSAVYLCASSPGAYNEQFFGPGTRLTVL.

V usage is TRBV5-6 and J usage is TRBJ1-3; 12 bases map to TRBD1. Germline CDR1 reads SGHDT; CDR2 reads YYEEEE. The CDR3 length is 18 residues. Unmatched junction bases numbered 7, after V lost 1 base and J lost 2 bases. Written as DNA, the CDR3 is TGTGCCAGCAGCTTGTCGGGACAGGGGGCATTTACTGGAAACACCATATATTTT. Residues: CASSLSGQGAFTGNTIYF.